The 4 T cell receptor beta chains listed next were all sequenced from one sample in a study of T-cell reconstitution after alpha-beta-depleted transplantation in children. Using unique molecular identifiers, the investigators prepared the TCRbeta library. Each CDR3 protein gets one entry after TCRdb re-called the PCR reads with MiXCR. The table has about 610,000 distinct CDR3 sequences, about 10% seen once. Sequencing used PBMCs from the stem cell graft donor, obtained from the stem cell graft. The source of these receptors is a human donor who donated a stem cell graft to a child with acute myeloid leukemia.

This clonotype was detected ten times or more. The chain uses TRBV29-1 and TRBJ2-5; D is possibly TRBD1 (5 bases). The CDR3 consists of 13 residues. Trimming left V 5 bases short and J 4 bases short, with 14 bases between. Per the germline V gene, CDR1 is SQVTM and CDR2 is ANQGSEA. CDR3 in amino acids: CSVLQGVGETQYF. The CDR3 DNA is TGCAGCGTTCTCCAAGGGGTGGGAGAGACCCAGTACTTC.

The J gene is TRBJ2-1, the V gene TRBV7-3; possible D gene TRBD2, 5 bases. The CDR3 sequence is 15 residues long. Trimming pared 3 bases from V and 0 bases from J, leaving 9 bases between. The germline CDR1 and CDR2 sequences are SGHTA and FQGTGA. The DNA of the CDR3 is TGTGCCAGCAGCTTCGAGGGCAGCTCCTACAATGAGCAGTTCTTC. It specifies CASSFEGSSYNEQFF.

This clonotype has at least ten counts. CDR3 bases: TGTGCCAGCAGTTTGACTAGCGGGAGCTCCTACGAGCAGTACTTC. Protein: CASSLTSGSSYEQYF. The chain uses TRBV12-3 or TRBV12-4 and TRBJ2-7, with TRBD2 identical over 12 bases. The junction had 0 bases not matched to a gene; V was cut back by 3 bases and J by 0 bases. The CDR3 spans 15 residues.

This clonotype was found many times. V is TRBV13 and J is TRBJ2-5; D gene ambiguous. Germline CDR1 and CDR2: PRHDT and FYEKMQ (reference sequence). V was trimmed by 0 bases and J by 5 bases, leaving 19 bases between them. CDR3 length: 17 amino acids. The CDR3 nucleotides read TGTGCCAGCAGCTTAGGTCATTTAGCACAAAGTAGGGAGACCCAGTACTTC. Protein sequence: CASSLGHLAQSRETQYF.